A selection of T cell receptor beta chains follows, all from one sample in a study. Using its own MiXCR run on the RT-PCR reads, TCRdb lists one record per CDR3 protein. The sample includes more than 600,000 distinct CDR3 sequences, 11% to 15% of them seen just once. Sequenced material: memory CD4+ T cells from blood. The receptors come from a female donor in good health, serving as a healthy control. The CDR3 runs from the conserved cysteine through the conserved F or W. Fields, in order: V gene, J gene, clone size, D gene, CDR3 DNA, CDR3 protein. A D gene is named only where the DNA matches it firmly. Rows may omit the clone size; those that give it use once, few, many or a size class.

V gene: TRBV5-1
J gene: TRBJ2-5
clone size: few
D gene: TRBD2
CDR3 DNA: TGCGCCAGCAGCTTGGCCGGCAGCGGGGAATTGGAGACCCAGTACTTC
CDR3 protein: CASSLAGSGELETQYF

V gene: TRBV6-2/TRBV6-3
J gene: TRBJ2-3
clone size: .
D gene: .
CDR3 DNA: TGTGCCAGCAGTTATCCTGGCCGGACGACAGATACGCAGTATTTT
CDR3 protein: CASSYPGRTTDTQYF

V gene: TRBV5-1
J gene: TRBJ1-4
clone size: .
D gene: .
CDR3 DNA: TGCGCCAGCAGCACTGCTGGGGCCCGGGGAGAAAAACTGTTTTTT
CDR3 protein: CASSTAGARGEKLFF

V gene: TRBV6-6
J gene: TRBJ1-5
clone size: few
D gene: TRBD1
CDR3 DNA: TGTGCCAGCAATGCTCAGGGGGACAGTCAGCCCCAGCATTTT
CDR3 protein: CASNAQGDSQPQHF

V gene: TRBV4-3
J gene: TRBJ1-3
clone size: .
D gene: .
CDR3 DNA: TGCGCCAGCAGCCAAGGTCTTCTGGGCTCTGGAAACACCATATATTTT
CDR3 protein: CASSQGLLGSGNTIYF

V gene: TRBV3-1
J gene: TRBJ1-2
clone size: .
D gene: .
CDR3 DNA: TGTGCCAGCAGCCCTGATAGCCAGGGGTATGGCTACACCTTC
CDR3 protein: CASSPDSQGYGYTF

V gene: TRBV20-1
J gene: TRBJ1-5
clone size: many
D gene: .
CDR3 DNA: TGCAGTGCTAGAGGACCCAGTAGCAATCAGCCCCAGCATTTT
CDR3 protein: CSARGPSSNQPQHF

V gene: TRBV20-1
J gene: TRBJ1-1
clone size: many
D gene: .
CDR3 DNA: TGCAGTGCTAATAAGGGGCGGAAGGATGCTGAAGCTTTCTTT
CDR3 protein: CSANKGRKDAEAFF

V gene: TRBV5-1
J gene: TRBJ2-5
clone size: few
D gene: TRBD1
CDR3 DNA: TGCGCCAGCAGGGCTGAGACAGGGGGCGGAGAGACCCAGTACTTC
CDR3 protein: CASRAETGGGETQYF

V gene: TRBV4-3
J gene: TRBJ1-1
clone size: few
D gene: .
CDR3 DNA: TGCGCCAGCAGCCAGCAACGGGGGGGGGCTGAAGCTTTCTTT
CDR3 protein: CASSQQRGGAEAFF

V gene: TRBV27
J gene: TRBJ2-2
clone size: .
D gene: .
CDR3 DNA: TGTGCCAGCAGTTTAATGAGGGTTAACACCGGGGAGCTGTTTTTT
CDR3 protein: CASSLMRVNTGELFF

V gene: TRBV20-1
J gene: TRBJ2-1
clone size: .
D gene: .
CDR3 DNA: TGCAGTGCCCTCACATGGGGAGATAATGAGCAGTTCTTC
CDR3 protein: CSALTWGDNEQFF

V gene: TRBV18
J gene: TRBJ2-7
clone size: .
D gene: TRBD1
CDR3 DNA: TGTGCCAGCTCACCGGCAGGGGGCTTTGGCGAGCAGTACTTC
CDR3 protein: CASSPAGGFGEQYF

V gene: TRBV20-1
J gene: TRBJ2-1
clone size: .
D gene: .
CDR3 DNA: TGCAGTGCTGCCGACTCCTTCTCCGCTAATGAGCAGTTCTTC
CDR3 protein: CSAADSFSANEQFF

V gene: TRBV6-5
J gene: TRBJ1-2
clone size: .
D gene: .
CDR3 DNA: TGTGCCAGCAGTTACCAGTCAGGCAGGGCTTTTTCCTACAGCTACACCTTC
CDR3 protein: CASSYQSGRAFSYSYTF

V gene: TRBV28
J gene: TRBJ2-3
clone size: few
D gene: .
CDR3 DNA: TGTGCCAGCAGTTTCGCCGGAGATACGCAGTATTTT
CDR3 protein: CASSFAGDTQYF

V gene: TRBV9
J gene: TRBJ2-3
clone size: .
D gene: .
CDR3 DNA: TGTGCCAGCAGCGTAGATGGTCGCGGGCGTAGCACAGATACGCAGTATTTT
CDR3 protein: CASSVDGRGRSTDTQYF

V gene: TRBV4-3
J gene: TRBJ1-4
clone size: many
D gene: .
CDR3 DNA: TGCGCCAGCAGCCAACAGGGACCTAATGAAAAACTGTTTTTT
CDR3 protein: CASSQQGPNEKLFF

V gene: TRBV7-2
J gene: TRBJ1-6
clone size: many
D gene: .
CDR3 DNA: TGTGCCAGCAGCCAGTCAAGCGGGGTCCTGGGGTCACCCCTCCACTTT
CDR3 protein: CASSQSSGVLGSPLHF

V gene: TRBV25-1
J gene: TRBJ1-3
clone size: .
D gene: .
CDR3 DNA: TGTGCCAGCAGTGATCGTTACAGCTCTGGAAACACCATATATTTT
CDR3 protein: CASSDRYSSGNTIYF

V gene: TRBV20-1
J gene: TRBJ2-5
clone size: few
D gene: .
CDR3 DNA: TGCAGTGCACAGTTACAAGAGACCCAGTACTTC
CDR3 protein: CSAQLQETQYF

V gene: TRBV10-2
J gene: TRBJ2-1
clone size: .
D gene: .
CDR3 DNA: TGCGCCAGCAGAAAAGCGGATACCAGGTACAATGAGCAGTTCTTC
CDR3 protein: CASRKADTRYNEQFF

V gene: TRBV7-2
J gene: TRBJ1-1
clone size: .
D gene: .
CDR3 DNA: TGTGCCAGCAGCACCGACAGTTTTGAAGCTTTCTTT
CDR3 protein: CASSTDSFEAFF

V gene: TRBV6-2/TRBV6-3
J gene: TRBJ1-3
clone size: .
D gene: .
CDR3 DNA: TGTGCCAGCAGGCGACAGGTGCTGAGCTCTGGAAACACCATATATTTT
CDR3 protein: CASRRQVLSSGNTIYF

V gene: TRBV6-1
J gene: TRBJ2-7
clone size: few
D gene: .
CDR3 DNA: TGTGCCAGCAGTGAAGCCAGGGCCTACGAGCAGTACTTC
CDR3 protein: CASSEARAYEQYF

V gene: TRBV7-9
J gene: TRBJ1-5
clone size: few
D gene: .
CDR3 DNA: TGTGCCAGCAGCCACCCTCAACAGCGCATGGGGGGAAGCAATCAGCCCCAGCATTTT
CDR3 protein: CASSHPQQRMGGSNQPQHF

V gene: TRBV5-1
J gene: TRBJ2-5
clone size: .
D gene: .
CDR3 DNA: TGCGCCAGCAGCCCCCTCAGCGAATCGGAGACCCAGTACTTC
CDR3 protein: CASSPLSESETQYF

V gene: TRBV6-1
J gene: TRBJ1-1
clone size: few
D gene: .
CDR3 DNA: TGTGCCAGCAGTGAACTGAGGATGGGTGACACTGAAGCTTTCTTT
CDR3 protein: CASSELRMGDTEAFF

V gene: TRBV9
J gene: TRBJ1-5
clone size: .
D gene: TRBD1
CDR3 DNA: TGTGCCAGCAGCGTAGGATCAGGGGGTCAGCCCCAGCATTTT
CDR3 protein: CASSVGSGGQPQHF

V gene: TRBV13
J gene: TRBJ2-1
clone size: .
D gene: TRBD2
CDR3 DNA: TGTGCCAGCAGTCGAACTCCGGGGACTAGCTCTGAGCAGTTCTTC
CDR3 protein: CASSRTPGTSSEQFF

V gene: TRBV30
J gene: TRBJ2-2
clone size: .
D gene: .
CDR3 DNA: TGTGCCTGGAGTCCCCCGAACACCGGGGAGCTGTTTTTT
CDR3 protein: CAWSPPNTGELFF

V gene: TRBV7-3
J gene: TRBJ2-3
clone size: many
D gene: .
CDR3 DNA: TGTGCCAGCAGTCCACGGACCGGTGGGACAGATACGCAGTATTTT
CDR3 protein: CASSPRTGGTDTQYF

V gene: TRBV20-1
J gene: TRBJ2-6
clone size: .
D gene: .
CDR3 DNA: TGCAGTGCTAGTCGGGGCTCTGGGGCCAACGTCCTGACTTTC
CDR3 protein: CSASRGSGANVLTF

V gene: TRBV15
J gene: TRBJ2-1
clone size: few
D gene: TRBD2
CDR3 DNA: TGTGCCACCAGAGCGGGAGTTGCGAATGAGCAGTTCTTC
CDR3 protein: CATRAGVANEQFF

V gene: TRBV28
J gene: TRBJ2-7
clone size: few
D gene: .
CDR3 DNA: TGTGCCAGCTCCCCAGACGAGCAGTACTTC
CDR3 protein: CASSPDEQYF

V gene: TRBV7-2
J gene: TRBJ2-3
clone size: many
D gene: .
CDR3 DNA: TGTGCCAGCAGCTTTTGGGGGACAGATACGCAGTATTTT
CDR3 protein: CASSFWGTDTQYF

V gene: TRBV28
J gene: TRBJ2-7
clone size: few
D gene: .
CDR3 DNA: TGTGCCAGCAGTTTGTTGGGGAAGGAGCAGTACTTC
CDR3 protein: CASSLLGKEQYF

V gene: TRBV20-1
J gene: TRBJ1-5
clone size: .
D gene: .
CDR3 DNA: TGCAGTGCCCCGGGAGTTTTGGGACTGAATAGCAATCAGCCCCAGCATTTT
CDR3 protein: CSAPGVLGLNSNQPQHF

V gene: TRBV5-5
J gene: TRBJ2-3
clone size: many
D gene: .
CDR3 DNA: TGTGCCAGCAGCTTGGCCGGCGGGATCACAGATACGCAGTATTTT
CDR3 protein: CASSLAGGITDTQYF

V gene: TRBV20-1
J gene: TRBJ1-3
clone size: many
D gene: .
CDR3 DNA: TGCAGTGCCGGGGATGGGGGAAACACCATATATTTT
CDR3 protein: CSAGDGGNTIYF

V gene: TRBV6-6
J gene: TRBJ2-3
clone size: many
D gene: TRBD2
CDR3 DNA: TGTGCCAGCAGCTACCGCGCAGCGGGAGGCCGCACAGATACGCAGTATTTT
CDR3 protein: CASSYRAAGGRTDTQYF

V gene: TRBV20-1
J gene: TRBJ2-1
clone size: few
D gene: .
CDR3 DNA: TGCAGTGCTAACCCGGCGGCAGGGGCTCGTAATGAGCAGTTCTTC
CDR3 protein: CSANPAAGARNEQFF

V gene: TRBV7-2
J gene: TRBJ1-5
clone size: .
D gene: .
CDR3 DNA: TGTGCCAGCAGCGCGCAGGGTTTTCAGCCCCAGCATTTT
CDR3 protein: CASSAQGFQPQHF

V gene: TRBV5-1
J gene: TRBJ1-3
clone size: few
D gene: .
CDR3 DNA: TGCGCCAGCAGCTTGGATGGGGCAACTGGAAACACCATATATTTT
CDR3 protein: CASSLDGATGNTIYF

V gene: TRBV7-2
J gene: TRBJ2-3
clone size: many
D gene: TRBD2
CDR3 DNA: TGTGCCAGCAGCCCGGGGGGGTTCACAGATACGCAGTATTTT
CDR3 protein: CASSPGGFTDTQYF

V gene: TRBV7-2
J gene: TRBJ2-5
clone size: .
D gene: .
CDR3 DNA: TGTGCCAGCAGCTTAGTCCATCAGAGGGAGACCCAGTACTTC
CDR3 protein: CASSLVHQRETQYF

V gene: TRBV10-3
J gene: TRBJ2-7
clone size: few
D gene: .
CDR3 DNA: TGTGCCATCAGTGAAAGGGCCGAGGTAGGCTACGAGCAGTACTTC
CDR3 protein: CAISERAEVGYEQYF

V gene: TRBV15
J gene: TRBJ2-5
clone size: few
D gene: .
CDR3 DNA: TGTGCCACCAGCAGAGATCGGGCGGAAGAGACCCAGTACTTC
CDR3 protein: CATSRDRAEETQYF

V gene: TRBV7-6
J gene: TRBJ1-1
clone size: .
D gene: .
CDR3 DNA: TGTGCCAGCAGCTTAGGGCCTTCGGGGCTTGCCACTGAAGCTTTCTTT
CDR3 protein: CASSLGPSGLATEAFF

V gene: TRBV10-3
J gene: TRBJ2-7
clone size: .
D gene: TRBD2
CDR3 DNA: TGTGCCTCGGGAAAAGTAGCGGGAGCCTACGAGCAGTACTTC
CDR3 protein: CASGKVAGAYEQYF

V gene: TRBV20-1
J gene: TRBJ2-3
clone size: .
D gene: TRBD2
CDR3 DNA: TGCAGTGCTACCTTAGCGGGAACTAGCACAGATACGCAGTATTTT
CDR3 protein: CSATLAGTSTDTQYF

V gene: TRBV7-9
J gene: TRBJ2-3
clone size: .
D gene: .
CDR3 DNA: TGTGCCAGCAGCGAAACGGGACTGAGTAGAGATACGCAGTATTTT
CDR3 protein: CASSETGLSRDTQYF

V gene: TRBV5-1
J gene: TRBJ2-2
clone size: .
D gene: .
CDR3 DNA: TGCGCCAGCAACCTACAGGGTTATGGCACCGGGGAGCTGTTTTTT
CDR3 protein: CASNLQGYGTGELFF